The 32 T cell receptor beta chains below were found in one sample sequenced in a study of T cell changes during pregnancy in multiple sclerosis. TCRdb's table, derived via immunoSEQ multiplex PCR, lists solely in-frame clones and lacks some. The sample yields 53,000 or so clones, approximately 94% seen once. The specimen comprised CD4+ T cells from peripheral blood mononuclear cells, sampled in the second trimester of pregnancy. The receptor set was obtained from a female donor with multiple sclerosis, enrolled in a pregnancy study.

The V and J genes are TRBV11-2 and TRBJ2-5, with 15 bases fitting TRBD2. The junction had 5 bases not matched to a gene; V was cut back by 1 base and J by 5 bases. Germline assignment: CDR1 SGHAT and CDR2 FQNNGV. CDR3 size: 17 residues. CDR3 amino acids: CASSLGTSGGALETQYF. The DNA of the CDR3 is TGTGCCAGCAGCTTAGGGACTAGCGGGGGGGCCCTGGAGACCCAGTACTTC. The variable domain in full, completed from reference TRBV11-2 and TRBJ2-5, reads EAGVAQSPRYKIIEKRQSVAFWCNPISGHATLYWYQQILGQGPKLLIQFQNNGVVDDSQLPKDRFSAERLKGVDSTLKIQPAKLEDSAVYLCASSLGTSGGALETQYFGPGTRLLVL.

The V and J genes are TRBV7-9 and TRBJ1-2, with TRBD1 as a possible D gene (6 bases). Germline CDR1 reads SEHNR; CDR2 reads FQNEAQ (reference sequence). Trimming left V 8 bases short and J 4 bases short, with 17 bases between. The CDR3 spans 14 residues. CDR3: CASRPYVRGYGYTF. The CDR3 DNA follows: TGTGCCAGCCGACCCTACGTCAGGGGCTATGGCTACACCTTC.

The J gene is TRBJ2-5, the V gene TRBV2; tentatively, D is TRBD2 (5 bases). This CDR3 has 15 residues. Trimming left V 6 bases short and J 5 bases short, with 19 bases between. Germline V gene data show CDR1 as SNHLY and CDR2 as FYNNEI. In nucleotides, the CDR3 is TGTGCCAGCAGCCTCGCCCGGCAGAGGGATGAGACCCAGTACTTC. Residues: CASSLARQRDETQYF.

The chain is built from TRBV5-4 and TRBJ2-1, with TRBD2 identical over 13 bases. Germline CDR1 and CDR2: SGHNT and YYREEE (reference sequence). The CDR3 covers 16 residues. The J segment lost 5 bases and the V segment lost 4 bases, leaving 6 bases of the junction unmatched. CDR3 coding DNA: TGTGCCAGCAGCAAAGCAGGACTAGCGGGGGACAATGAGCAGTTCTTC. Its translation is CASSKAGLAGDNEQFF.

The chain is built from TRBV10-3 and TRBJ2-1; no firm D call. The CDR3 totals 12 residues. Between the trimmed V and J ends, which lost 2 bases and 7 bases, there was a span of 6 bases. Per germline, CDR1 ENHRY and CDR2 SYGVKD. As DNA, the CDR3 is TGTGCCATCAGTGAGGCGGTAAATGAGCAGTTCTTC. Translating it yields CAISEAVNEQFF.

Written as DNA, the CDR3 is TGTGCCAGCAGCTTGGTAGCGGGCAGCACAGATACGCAGTATTTT. Encoded protein: CASSLVAGSTDTQYF. The chain carries TRBV7-6 and TRBJ2-3; 7 bases map to TRBD2. Germline-derived CDR1 and CDR2 are SGHVS and FNYEAQ. The CDR3 runs to 15 residues. V lost 3 bases and J lost 0; bases outside the gene matches: 3.

This clone was recorded only once. V gene TRBV2 combines with J gene TRBJ2-2, with D tentatively TRBD1 (5 bases). This CDR3 contains 14 residues. Germline values: CDR1 SNHLY, CDR2 FYNNEI. V was clipped by 6 bases and J by 0 bases, with 8 bases between them. The CDR3 DNA reads as TGTGCCAGCAGACTGGGGCCGAACACCGGGGAGCTGTTTTTT. Translation: CASRLGPNTGELFF.

V gene TRBV19 combines with J gene TRBJ2-7, with D uncertain. This CDR3 region has 14 residues. Germline V CDR1 and CDR2: LNHDA, SQIVND (reference sequence). Trimming cost V 2 bases and J 2 bases, with 10 bases left between them. The CDR3 DNA sequence: TGTGCCAGTAGTATAAGTAACGGAGCCTACGAGCAGTACTTC. This encodes CASSISNGAYEQYF.

This chain links TRBV7-2 with TRBJ2-4; 9 nucleotides match TRBD2. V shed 1 base and J 7 bases; nucleotides not matched to a gene: 11. The CDR3 covers 17 residues. Germline assignment: CDR1 SGHTA and CDR2 FQGNSA. The CDR3 DNA is TGTGCCAGCAGCTTAGTTGCGAGCGGGGGGCCCGGGAACATTCAGTACTTC. This codes for CASSLVASGGPGNIQYF. Drawing the rest from reference TRBV7-2 and TRBJ2-4, the complete variable domain is GAGVSQSPSNKVTEKGKDVELRCDPISGHTALYWYRQSLGQGLEFLIYFQGNSAPDKSGLPSDRFSAERTGGSVSTLTIQRTQQEDSAVYLCASSLVASGGPGNIQYFGAGTRLSVL.

The chain employs TRBV7-2 and TRBJ2-7, with D hard to call. The ends were cut back, 3 bases at V and 1 base at J, with 7 bases in the middle. In germline, CDR1 is SGHTA, CDR2 FQGNSA. The CDR3 covers 13 residues. Here the CDR3 reads CASSFGQSYEQYF. DNA for the CDR3: TGTGCCAGCAGCTTTGGGCAGTCCTACGAGCAGTACTTC.

V gene TRBV14 combines with J gene TRBJ1-2; D ambiguous. The V end lost 0 bases, the J end lost 10 bases, and 6 bases lay between the germline ends. Germline V gene data show CDR1 as SGHDN and CDR2 as FVKESK. CDR3 length: 11 residues. CDR3 amino acids: CASSQEGDYTF. The CDR3 nucleotides are TGTGCCAGCAGCCAAGAGGGAGACTACACCTTC.

The V gene is TRBV9, the J gene TRBJ2-7, with 10 bases that match TRBD2. This CDR3 is built from 15 residues. Per germline, CDR1 SGDLS and CDR2 YYNGEE. The ends lost 0 bases at V and 5 bases at J; junction bases unmatched: 5. CDR3 in DNA: TGTGCCAGCAGCGTAGGTGGAACTAGCGGGGACGAGCAGTACTTC. Amino acid sequence: CASSVGGTSGDEQYF.

The rearrangement links TRBV9 to TRBJ1-1; 7 positions match TRBD1. After removal of 3 bases from V and 3 bases from J, the junction contained 5 bases not matched to a gene. Germline V gene sequence: CDR1 SGDLS, CDR2 YYNGEE. The CDR3 covers 14 residues. Here the CDR3 reads CASSARGLDTEAFF. The CDR3 bases are TGTGCCAGCAGCGCAAGGGGGCTTGACACTGAAGCTTTCTTT. Full variable domain (outside the CDR3, taken from reference TRBV9 and TRBJ1-1): DSGVTQTPKHLITATGQRVTLRCSPRSGDLSVYWYQQSLDQGLQFLIQYYNGEERAKGNILERFSAQQFPDLHSELNLSSLELGDSALYFCASSARGLDTEAFFGQGTRLTVV.

The gene calls are TRBV7-9 and TRBJ2-7; 8 positions match TRBD1. The germline CDR1 and CDR2 sequences are SEHNR and FQNEAQ (reference sequence). The CDR3 has 15 residues. Trimming removed 2 bases from V and 1 base from J; junction bases left unmatched: 4. CDR3 sequence (DNA): TGTGCCAGCAGCTTACCGCAGGGGGCTTCCTACGAGCAGTACTTC. This codes for CASSLPQGASYEQYF.

This rearrangement joins TRBV6-4 to TRBJ2-3; 16 nucleotides match TRBD2. V shed 3 bases and J 4 bases; nucleotides not matched to a gene: 1. CDR3 length: 16 residues. CDR1 is MRHNA and CDR2 is SNTAGT in the germline V gene. DNA for the CDR3: TGTGCCAGCAGTGAAGGGACTAGCGGGGGGGCAGATACGCAGTATTTT. Translation gives CASSEGTSGGADTQYF.

This rearrangement joins TRBV7-9 to TRBJ2-7, with 10 bases aligning to TRBD1. The CDR3 is 16 amino acids. Germline V CDR1 and CDR2: SEHNR, FQNEAQ (reference sequence). Trimming removed 5 bases from V and 6 bases from J; junction bases left unmatched: 13. The CDR3 protein is CASSPRGTGVYSEQYF. The DNA for the CDR3 is TGTGCCAGCAGCCCCAGAGGGACAGGGGTATACAGCGAGCAGTACTTC.

The rearrangement links TRBV4-3 to TRBJ2-3; 8 bases map to TRBD1. The germline V gene encodes CDR1 LGHNA and CDR2 YSLEER. This CDR3 is 17 amino acids long. V gave up 1 base and J gave up 4 bases; unmatched junction bases: 10. This CDR3 reads CASSQVGQGMFADTQYF. CDR3 DNA: TGCGCCAGCAGCCAAGTCGGACAGGGAATGTTCGCAGATACGCAGTATTTT.

The J gene is TRBJ2-1, the V gene TRBV4-1, with TRBD2 matching over 8 bases. The CDR3 is 18 residues long. Germline V gene data show CDR1 as MGHRA and CDR2 as YSYEKL. The trim removed 0 bases at V and 4 bases at J, leaving 11 bases unmatched. The CDR3 spells CASSQDRPAGGLYNEQFF. CDR3 sequence (DNA): TGCGCCAGCAGCCAAGATCGACCGGCGGGGGGCCTGTACAATGAGCAGTTCTTC.

The V call is TRBV6-1, the J call TRBJ2-5, with no clear D. The length of the CDR3 is 13 residues. The germline CDR1 and CDR2 sequences are MNHNS and SASEGT. V lost 6 bases to trimming and J lost 4 bases, with 12 bases between them. The CDR3 spells CASSEETGETQYF. The CDR3 DNA is TGTGCCAGCAGCGAGGAAACGGGAGAGACCCAGTACTTC.

The rearrangement uses TRBV7-3 and TRBJ1-5; unclear D gene. Trimming pared 6 bases from V and 7 bases from J, leaving 10 bases between. This CDR3 is 12 amino acids long. CDR1 SGHTA and CDR2 FQGTGA come from the germline V gene. Here the CDR3 reads CASRGDGQPQHF. The CDR3 DNA reads TGTGCCAGCAGGGGCGACGGACAGCCCCAGCATTTT.

The chain is built from TRBV6-1 and TRBJ2-3, with 11 bases identical to TRBD2. CDR1 is MNHNS, CDR2 SASEGT, per germline. CDR3 size: 15 residues. The trim removed 6 bases at V and 7 bases at J, leaving 9 bases unmatched. The CDR3: CASRLISGGANTQYF. CDR3 DNA: TGTGCCAGCAGGTTGATTAGCGGGGGGGCTAATACGCAGTATTTT.

V is TRBV7-3 and J is TRBJ2-5; D is perhaps TRBD1 (5 bases). The CDR3 totals 14 residues. Trimming took 5 bases from V and 8 from J, leaving 18 bases between them. Germline CDR1 is SGHTA and CDR2 is FQGTGA. CDR3: CASSPRGGILTQYF. The DNA of the CDR3 is TGTGCCAGCAGCCCAAGGGGTGGGATTTTAACCCAGTACTTC.

This clone came up once. V usage is TRBV19 and J usage is TRBJ2-2, with 8 bases that match TRBD1. From germline, CDR1 is LNHDA and CDR2 SQIVND (reference sequence). Germline trimming cut 5 bases from V and 7 bases from J; bases unmatched to any gene: 9. This CDR3 has 15 amino acids. CDR3 sequence reads: CASSDLGQGGGELFF. In nucleotides, the CDR3 is TGTGCCAGTAGTGACTTAGGACAGGGCGGCGGGGAGCTGTTTTTT.

The chain employs TRBV7-2 and TRBJ1-6; D gene unclear. Trimming removed 4 bases at V and 8 bases at J, with 18 bases between. CDR1 is SGHTA and CDR2 is FQGNSA in the germline V gene. The CDR3 has 16 residues. CDR3 loop: CASSSSLVRVDSPLHF. As DNA, the CDR3 is TGTGCCAGCAGCTCCTCTTTGGTGAGGGTGGATTCACCCCTCCACTTT.

The gene calls are TRBV29-1 and TRBJ1-1, with TRBD1 as a possible D gene (6 bases). Trimming stripped 3 bases from V and 2 bases from J, with 13 bases between. The CDR3 extends over 14 amino acids. CDR1 and CDR2 (germline): SQVTM, ANQGSEA. CDR3 residues: CSVDIGQTNTEAFF. CDR3 DNA sequence: TGCAGCGTTGATATTGGACAGACAAACACTGAAGCTTTCTTT.

The chain recombines TRBV4-2 with TRBJ2-3; 8 bases line up with TRBD2. The V gene's germline CDR1 is LGHNA and CDR2 YNFKEQ. This CDR3 region has 17 residues. The J segment lost 3 bases and the V segment lost 0 bases, leaving 8 bases of the junction unmatched. The CDR3 DNA reads TGTGCCAGCAGCCAAGATCCCCCGGGGGGGCGGACAGATACGCAGTATTTT. Amino acid sequence: CASSQDPPGGRTDTQYF.

CDR3 DNA sequence: TGCGCCAGCAGCGGCCCGACAGGCTATTCTCAGAACACTGAAGCTTTCTTT. It specifies CASSGPTGYSQNTEAFF. The chain couples TRBV5-1 to TRBJ1-1, with a weak D call TRBD1 (6 bases). The V end lost 4 bases, the J end lost 1 base, and 20 bases lay between the germline ends. CDR1 and CDR2 from the germline V gene are SGHRS and YFSETQ. The CDR3 is 17 residues long.

The gene calls are TRBV9 and TRBJ2-2; maybe TRBD2 (6 bases). The CDR3 runs to 16 residues. V lost 3 bases and J lost 7, with 19 bases in between. Germline-derived CDR1 and CDR2 are SGDLS and YYNGEE. CDR3 residues: CASSARTGARFGELFF. CDR3 DNA: TGTGCCAGCAGCGCTAGGACGGGAGCCAGGTTCGGGGAGCTGTTTTTT.

The chain is built from TRBV18 and TRBJ2-2; maybe TRBD1 (5 bases). The CDR3 extends over 13 amino acids. Trimming stripped 3 bases from V and 5 bases from J, with 7 bases between. CDR1 is KGHSH and CDR2 is LQKENI in the germline V gene. This CDR3 reads CASSPGLTGELFF. DNA of the CDR3: TGTGCCAGCTCACCGGGGCTAACCGGGGAGCTGTTTTTT. The full variable domain, rest sourced from reference TRBV18 and TRBJ2-2, is NAGVMQNPRHLVRRRGQEARLRCSPMKGHSHVYWYRQLPEEGLKFMVYLQKENIIDESGMPKERFSAEFPKEGPSILRIQQVVRGDSAAYFCASSPGLTGELFFGEGSRLTVL.

V is TRBV7-3 and J is TRBJ2-3, with 9 bases lining up with TRBD2. Germline CDR1 and CDR2: SGHTA and FQGTGA. V dropped 5 bases and J dropped 0; count of bases not matched to a gene: 6. This CDR3 has 16 amino acids. Written as DNA, the CDR3 is TGTGCCAGCAGCCTTAGACTAGCGGCTAGCACAGATACGCAGTATTTT. The encoded protein is CASSLRLAASTDTQYF.

This chain links TRBV19 with TRBJ2-5; no clear D gene. This CDR3 has 13 residues. V was trimmed by 6 bases and J by 2 bases, leaving 10 bases between them. Germline CDR1 and CDR2: LNHDA and SQIVND (reference sequence). This CDR3 reads CASRADGQETQYF. For the CDR3, the DNA is TGTGCCAGTAGGGCAGACGGGCAAGAGACCCAGTACTTC. Full variable domain (rest looked up from reference TRBV19 and TRBJ2-5): DGGITQSPKYLFRKEGQNVTLSCEQNLNHDAMYWYRQDPGQGLRLIYYSQIVNDFQKGDIAEGYSVSREKKESFPLTVTSAQKNPTAFYLCASRADGQETQYFGPGTRLLVL.

The chain joins TRBV19 to TRBJ1-5, with 7 bases that match TRBD1. This CDR3 spans 13 amino acids. Trimming took 3 bases from V and 9 from J; bases not matched to a gene: 5. CDR1 is LNHDA and CDR2 is SQIVND in the germline V gene (reference sequence). CDR3 sequence reads: CASSIDRATPQHF. The DNA for the CDR3 is TGTGCCAGTAGTATTGACAGGGCTACGCCCCAGCATTTT.